A selection of T cell receptor beta chains follows, all from one sample in a study of T cell changes during pregnancy in multiple sclerosis. Some clones are missing from TCRdb's copy, which holds only in-frame ones; the method was immunoSEQ multiplex PCR. The sample contains 40,000 to 55,000 clones, approximately 90% of which appear only once. The sequencing here drew on CD8+ T cells from peripheral blood mononuclear cells, taken in the second trimester of pregnancy. These receptors all come from a female donor with multiple sclerosis, enrolled in a pregnancy study. The CDR3 runs from the conserved cysteine through the conserved F or W. D genes are given only for firm matches. A row's size may be missing; if present it is once, few, many or a size class.

j_gene | d_gene | v_gene | abundance | CDR3aa | CDR3nt
TRBJ1-5 | TRBD1 | TRBV6-6 | . | CASNTGDSNQPQHF | TGTGCCAGCAATACAGGGGATAGCAATCAGCCCCAGCATTTT
TRBJ1-2 | . | TRBV27 | . | CASSGRGNYGYTF | TGTGCCAGCTCCGGAAGAGGTAACTATGGCTACACCTTC
TRBJ1-1 | . | TRBV30 | few | CAWSVFRGGRTEAFF | TGTGCCTGGAGTGTATTTCGGGGGGGACGCACTGAAGCTTTCTTT
TRBJ1-2 | TRBD1 | TRBV7-2 | . | CACKSGGPYGYTF | TGTGCCTGCAAATCAGGGGGTCCCTATGGCTACACCTTC
TRBJ2-1 | TRBD2 | TRBV6-5 | . | CASSVAGGDNEQFF | TGTGCCAGCAGTGTAGCGGGGGGGGACAATGAGCAGTTCTTC
TRBJ2-1 | . | TRBV5-5 | few | CASSPALGSGGPYNEQFF | TGTGCCAGCAGCCCCGCATTAGGATCCGGGGGACCTTACAATGAGCAGTTCTTC
TRBJ1-4 | TRBD1 | TRBV27 | . | CASRPIGTANEKLFF | TGTGCCAGCAGGCCCATCGGGACAGCTAATGAAAAACTGTTTTTT
TRBJ2-3 | . | TRBV7-9 | once | CASSLGPPPHTDTQYF | TGTGCCAGCAGCTTAGGCCCCCCCCCACACACAGATACGCAGTATTTT
TRBJ2-7 | TRBD1 | TRBV7-2 | once | CASSLAQVTGGYEQYF | TGTGCCAGCAGCTTAGCGCAGGTGACAGGGGGATACGAGCAGTACTTC
TRBJ2-5 | TRBD2 | TRBV5-1 | . | CASSLERGGPQETQYF | TGCGCCAGCAGCTTGGAGCGGGGGGGGCCTCAAGAGACCCAGTACTTC
TRBJ2-1 | TRBD2 | TRBV7-2 | . | CASSLPHSGGYNNEQFF | TGTGCCAGCAGCCTCCCCCATAGCGGGGGGTACAACAATGAGCAGTTCTTC
TRBJ1-1 | . | TRBV4-2 | . | CASSYSGDLGEAFF | TGTGCCAGCAGCTATTCCGGGGACTTGGGAGAAGCTTTCTTT
TRBJ1-5 | . | TRBV7-9 | . | CASSLDSGLSNQPQHF | TGTGCCAGCAGCTTAGACTCGGGACTGAGCAATCAGCCCCAGCATTTT
TRBJ1-1 | . | TRBV27 | . | CASRALGGYTEAFF | TGTGCCAGCAGGGCTCTTGGGGGGTACACTGAAGCTTTCTTT
TRBJ1-2 | TRBD1 | TRBV2 | . | CANRDRGIYGYTF | TGTGCCAACCGGGACAGGGGCATCTATGGCTACACCTTC
TRBJ2-7 | . | TRBV10-1 | . | CASSVGDLSSYEQYF | TGCGCCAGCAGTGTTGGGGACTTAAGCTCCTACGAGCAGTACTTC
TRBJ2-1 | TRBD2 | TRBV15 | . | CATAQGTSGGWLNEQFF | TGTGCCACCGCCCAGGGGACTAGCGGGGGGTGGTTGAATGAGCAGTTCTTC
TRBJ2-7 | . | TRBV7-8 | . | CASSLAQNLYEQYF | TGTGCCAGCAGCTTAGCACAGAACCTCTACGAGCAGTACTTC
TRBJ2-3 | . | TRBV7-3 | . | CASSPSADTQYF | TGTGCCAGCAGCCCCTCCGCAGATACGCAGTATTTT
TRBJ2-7 | TRBD2 | TRBV9 | . | CASSVESLAGGPEQYF | TGTGCCAGCAGCGTAGAGTCCCTAGCGGGGGGGCCCGAGCAGTACTTC
TRBJ1-2 | TRBD1 | TRBV5-8 | . | CASSHSTGDSYGYTF | TGTGCCAGCAGCCATTCGACAGGGGATTCCTATGGCTACACCTTC
TRBJ1-2 | TRBD1 | TRBV27 | . | CASSWTGVGYGYTF | TGTGCCAGCAGTTGGACAGGGGTTGGGTATGGCTACACCTTC
TRBJ2-6 | . | TRBV14 | . | CASSQVFELSGANVLTF | TGTGCCAGCAGCCAAGTATTCGAACTCTCTGGGGCCAACGTCCTGACTTTC
TRBJ2-3 | . | TRBV7-9 | . | CASSTVPGIMNTQYF | TGTGCCAGCAGCACCGTTCCCGGGATCATGAATACGCAGTATTTT
TRBJ2-4 | TRBD2 | TRBV2 | . | CASRPGSGGAKNIQYF | TGTGCCAGCAGGCCTGGGAGCGGGGGGGCCAAAAACATTCAGTACTTC
TRBJ2-7 | . | TRBV27 | . | CASSLTGFHEQYF | TGTGCCAGCAGTCTCACAGGTTTCCACGAGCAGTACTTC
TRBJ2-3 | TRBD2 | TRBV7-9 | . | CASSYEPSGDTQYF | TGTGCCAGCAGCTACGAACCTAGCGGGGATACGCAGTATTTT
TRBJ1-2 | TRBD1 | TRBV9 | . | CASSLTGTVNYGYTF | TGTGCCAGCAGCCTCACCGGGACAGTAAACTATGGCTACACCTTC
TRBJ2-7 | . | TRBV29-1 | . | CSVARGTYEQYF | TGCAGCGTTGCAAGGGGGACATACGAGCAGTACTTC
TRBJ2-7 | TRBD1 | TRBV5-5 | . | CASSWETGLAYEQYF | TGTGCCAGCAGCTGGGAGACAGGGTTAGCCTACGAGCAGTACTTC
TRBJ2-2 | . | TRBV6-5 | . | CATHGVLTGELFF | TGTGCCACCCACGGGGTATTGACCGGGGAGCTGTTTTTT
TRBJ1-2 | . | TRBV4-3 | . | CASSQEPGLNYGYTF | TGCGCCAGCAGCCAAGAGCCAGGGCTTAACTATGGCTACACCTTC
TRBJ2-7 | . | TRBV30 | . | CAWRGVGFEQYF | TGTGCCTGGAGGGGAGTGGGGTTCGAGCAGTACTTC
TRBJ2-4 | . | TRBV5-4 | . | CASSLGGSKNIQYF | TGTGCCAGCAGCTTGGGAGGATCCAAAAACATTCAGTACTTC
TRBJ2-3 | . | TRBV7-9 | . | CASSFLTQGSTDTQYF | TGTGCCAGCAGCTTTCTCACACAGGGTAGCACAGATACGCAGTATTTT
TRBJ1-3 | TRBD1 | TRBV15 | . | CATSTSVGQGGPGNTIYF | TGTGCCACCAGCACCTCGGTGGGACAGGGGGGCCCTGGAAACACCATATATTTT
TRBJ2-3 | . | TRBV27 | . | CASSVSGFSTDTQYF | TGTGCCAGCAGCGTCAGCGGGTTTAGCACAGATACGCAGTATTTT
TRBJ2-4 | . | TRBV5-1 | . | CASSLGNLAKNIQYF | TGCGCCAGCAGCTTGGGAAACTTAGCCAAAAACATTCAGTACTTC
TRBJ2-5 | TRBD2 | TRBV5-5 | . | CASSFPRDGGEETQYF | TGTGCCAGCAGCTTTCCAAGGGACGGGGGGGAAGAGACCCAGTACTTC
TRBJ2-5 | . | TRBV9 | . | CASSATDYLGETQYF | TGTGCCAGCAGCGCAACAGACTATTTAGGGGAGACCCAGTACTTC
TRBJ1-2 | . | TRBV19 | . | CAAEQGIYGYTF | TGTGCCGCCGAGCAGGGTATCTATGGCTACACCTTC
TRBJ2-7 | TRBD1 | TRBV13 | . | CASSLLGGFVAGGSYEQYF | TGTGCCAGCAGCTTATTAGGTGGGTTCGTGGCAGGGGGATCCTACGAGCAGTACTTC
TRBJ2-7 | TRBD2 | TRBV5-6 | . | CASSSGAGEQYF | TGTGCCAGCAGCTCTGGAGCGGGAGAGCAGTACTTC
TRBJ1-2 | . | TRBV29-1 | . | CSAGSGPVGYTF | TGCAGCGCCGGAAGCGGTCCGGTGGGCTACACCTTC
TRBJ2-6 | . | TRBV27 | . | CASSPLLGAADSGANVLTF | TGTGCCAGCAGTCCCCTTCTTGGGGCAGCCGACTCTGGGGCCAACGTCCTGACTTTC
TRBJ2-5 | TRBD2 | TRBV6-6 | . | CASTSGGPEETQYF | TGTGCCAGCACCAGCGGGGGGCCGGAGGAGACCCAGTACTTC
TRBJ2-7 | TRBD2 | TRBV7-2 | . | CASSLGTSQRYEQYF | TGTGCCAGCAGCTTAGGGACTAGTCAGCGGTACGAGCAGTACTTC
TRBJ1-1 | . | TRBV4-1 | . | CASSPPGENTEAFF | TGCGCCAGCAGCCCTCCCGGGGAGAACACTGAAGCTTTCTTT
TRBJ2-2 | . | TRBV29-1 | . | CSVVRVTDSPTGELFF | TGCAGCGTTGTAAGGGTGACAGATTCACCCACCGGGGAGCTGTTTTTT
TRBJ2-2 | TRBD2 | TRBV5-1 | . | CASTATSGGPNTGELFF | TGCGCCAGCACCGCAACTAGCGGGGGGCCGAACACCGGGGAGCTGTTTTTT
TRBJ2-3 | . | TRBV4-1 | . | CASSQVYPGGDTQYF | TGCGCCAGCAGCCAAGTCTACCCCGGAGGAGATACGCAGTATTTT
TRBJ2-7 | . | TRBV21-1 | medium-sized | CASSKKKGTSGGAYEQYF | TGTGCCAGCAGCAAAAAAAAAGGGACTAGCGGGGGGGCCTACGAGCAGTACTTC
TRBJ2-5 | . | TRBV27 | . | CASSRLGETQYF | TGTGCCAGCAGCCGACTCGGGGAGACCCAGTACTTC
TRBJ1-6 | TRBD1 | TRBV14 | once | CASSQEGGRLPHF | TGTGCCAGCAGCCAAGAAGGGGGCAGGCTTCCCCACTTT
TRBJ1-1 | TRBD1 | TRBV27 | . | CASSSDRGTEAFF | TGTGCCAGCAGTTCCGACAGGGGCACTGAAGCTTTCTTT
TRBJ2-7 | TRBD1 | TRBV27 | . | CASSRTGVDEQYF | TGTGCCAGCAGTCGGACAGGCGTGGACGAGCAGTACTTC
TRBJ1-1 | . | TRBV5-6 | . | CASSLGGFHEAFF | TGTGCCAGCAGCTTGGGCGGATTCCATGAAGCTTTCTTT
TRBJ1-1 | . | TRBV14 | . | CASSLQNTEAFF | TGTGCCAGCAGCCTACAGAACACTGAAGCTTTCTTT
TRBJ2-1 | . | TRBV7-8 | . | CASTDWYNEQFF | TGTGCCAGTACGGACTGGTACAATGAGCAGTTCTTC
TRBJ2-3 | TRBD2 | TRBV6-4 | . | CASSDSGGADTQYF | TGTGCCAGCAGTGACTCGGGAGGGGCAGATACGCAGTATTTT